Each of the 12 T cell receptor beta chains below was sequenced from the same sample in a study of T cell repertoires in cytomegalovirus infection. MiXCR, run by TCRdb on the reads, gives a single entry per CDR3 protein. In the table there are 600,000 to 800,000 distinct CDR3 sequences, approximately 25% of which are singletons. What was sequenced was CD8+ T cells from PBMCs. The receptor source for this set is a human donor in good health (CMV status not recorded). Some clones in this sample may be carry-over from other donors' samples.

This clonotype was seen many times. The chain uses TRBV7-9 and TRBJ1-1, with D unresolved. V was clipped by 5 bases and J by 0 bases, with 16 bases between them. Germline CDR1 SEHNR, CDR2 FQNEAQ (reference sequence). The CDR3 covers 16 residues. The chain's CDR3 is CASSPPGRVMNTEAFF. Here the CDR3 DNA reads TGTGCCAGCAGCCCTCCCGGGAGAGTCATGAACACTGAAGCTTTCTTT. Full variable domain (rest looked up from reference TRBV7-9 and TRBJ1-1): DTGVSQNPRHKITKRGQNVTFRCDPISEHNRLYWYRQTLGQGPEFLTYFQNEAQLEKSRLLSDRFSAERPKGSFSTLEIQRTEQGDSAMYLCASSPPGRVMNTEAFFGQGTRLTVV.

On this clonotype itself: The junction differs from germline at one of its ends, possibly a read error. For the CDR3, the DNA is TGTGCCAGCAGCTCACTCTTAGGGGCTCCAATCAACTTC. It codes for CASSSLLGAPINF. The genes are TRBV6-1 and TRBJ2-1; TRBD1 might be the D (5 bases). This CDR3 contains 13 residues. Germline V CDR1 and CDR2: MNHNS, SASEGT.

This clonotype was seen more than once but under ten times. V usage is TRBV5-1 and J usage is TRBJ1-1, with D possibly TRBD1 on 6 matching bases. Deletions cut 0 bases from V and 4 bases from J, with 13 bases between. The CDR3 runs 15 residues. Germline loops: CDR1 SGHRS, CDR2 YFSETQ. The CDR3 coding sequence is TGCGCCAGCAGCTTGGCCGCGGGGGCCGGCACTGAAGCTTTCTTT. It specifies CASSLAAGAGTEAFF.

This clonotype was observed a handful of times. V usage is TRBV5-6 and J usage is TRBJ2-2, with D tentatively TRBD1 (6 bases). The CDR3 has 13 residues. Germline CDR1 is SGHDT and CDR2 is YYEEEE. The V gene lost 4 bases and the J gene lost 7 bases, with 11 bases spanning the gap. CDR3 nucleotide sequence: TGTGCCAGCAGCACAGGGTTTAGCGGGGAGCTGTTTTTT. Its translation: CASSTGFSGELFF.

The genes are TRBV15 and TRBJ2-2; 10 nucleotides agree with TRBD1. Looked up from germline, CDR1 is LNHNV and CDR2 is YYDKDF (reference sequence). V lost 5 bases and J lost 4; bases outside the gene matches: 7. The CDR3 loop spans 16 amino acids. The DNA for the CDR3 is TGTGCCACCAGCGTCACCGGGACAGGGGTCACCGGGGAGCTGTTTTTT. This codes for CATSVTGTGVTGELFF.

This clonotype came up many times. This chain connects TRBV12-3 or TRBV12-4 to TRBJ2-1; D is unclear. The V end lost 3 bases, the J end lost 2 bases, and 11 bases lay between the germline ends. The CDR3 is 15 amino acids. The CDR3 region is CASSFGGPPYNEQFF. The DNA of the CDR3 is TGTGCCAGCAGTTTCGGTGGGCCACCCTACAATGAGCAGTTCTTC.

Many counts were recorded for this clonotype. The chain uses TRBV6-5 and TRBJ2-3; 14 bases agree with TRBD2. V dropped 7 bases and J dropped 1; count of bases not matched to a gene: 4. The CDR3 loop spans 16 amino acids. The V gene's germline CDR1 is MNHEY and CDR2 SVGAGI. The CDR3 DNA reads TGTGCCAGCACCGGGACTAGCGGGGGAGGCACAGATACGCAGTATTTT. It translates to CASTGTSGGGTDTQYF.

The rearrangement joins TRBV9 to TRBJ2-7; the D is unclear. The germline CDR1 and CDR2 sequences are SGDLS and YYNGEE. This CDR3 has 12 residues. V was trimmed by 4 bases and J by 9 bases, leaving 14 bases between them. The DNA of the CDR3 is TGTGCCAGCAGCCCAGAAGCCGCAGCGCAGTACGTC. Amino acids: CASSPEAAAQYV.

This clonotype was recorded a few times. The genes are TRBV6-2 or TRBV6-3 and TRBJ1-5; maybe TRBD1 (5 bases). Trimming pared 4 bases from V and 5 bases from J, leaving 12 bases between. Per the germline V gene, CDR1 is MNHEY and CDR2 is SVGEGT. The CDR3 contains 14 residues. CDR3 DNA: TGTGCCAGCAGTTCTGGGACGGACCATCAGCCCCAGCATTTT. Translation: CASSSGTDHQPQHF.

This clonotype was picked up many times. The rearrangement joins TRBV12-3 or TRBV12-4 to TRBJ2-1; 8 positions match TRBD2. Trimming removed 3 bases from V and 7 bases from J; junction bases left unmatched: 5. The CDR3 sequence is 14 residues long. In nucleotides, the CDR3 is TGTGCCAGCAGTTTTGCGGGGGGACTTAATGAGCAGTTCTTC. Its protein product is CASSFAGGLNEQFF.

This clonotype has just a few counts. This chain uses TRBV6-4 with TRBJ1-3, with no clear D. The CDR3 spans 12 residues. Trimming cost V 3 bases and J 8 bases, with 8 bases left between them. Germline loops: CDR1 MRHNA, CDR2 SNTAGT. The CDR3 DNA follows: TGTGCCAGCAGTGAAGGAAGAGACACCATATATTTT. Protein sequence: CASSEGRDTIYF.

The sample holds many counts of this clonotype. V usage is TRBV4-3 and J usage is TRBJ2-1; 7 positions agree with TRBD2. Germline CDR1 reads LGHNA; CDR2 reads YSLEER. This CDR3 has 16 residues. The V gene end was trimmed by 0 bases and the J gene end by 3 bases; junction bases not matched to a gene: 5. As DNA, the CDR3 is TGCGCCAGCAGCCAAGAGTTAGCGGGCAGCTACAATGAGCAGTTCTTC. Amino acids: CASSQELAGSYNEQFF.